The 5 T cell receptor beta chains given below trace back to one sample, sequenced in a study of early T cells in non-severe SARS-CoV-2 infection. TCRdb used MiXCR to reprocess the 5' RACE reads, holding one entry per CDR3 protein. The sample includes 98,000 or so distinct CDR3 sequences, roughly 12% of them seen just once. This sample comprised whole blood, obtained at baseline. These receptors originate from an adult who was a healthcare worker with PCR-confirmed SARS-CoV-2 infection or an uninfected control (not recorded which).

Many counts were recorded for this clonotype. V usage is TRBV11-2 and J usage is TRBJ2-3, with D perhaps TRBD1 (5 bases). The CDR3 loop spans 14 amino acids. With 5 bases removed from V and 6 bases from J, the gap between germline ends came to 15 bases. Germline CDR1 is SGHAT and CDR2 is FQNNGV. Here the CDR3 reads CASSPITGPDTQYF. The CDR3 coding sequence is TGTGCCAGCAGCCCGATTACAGGTCCCGATACGCAGTATTTT.

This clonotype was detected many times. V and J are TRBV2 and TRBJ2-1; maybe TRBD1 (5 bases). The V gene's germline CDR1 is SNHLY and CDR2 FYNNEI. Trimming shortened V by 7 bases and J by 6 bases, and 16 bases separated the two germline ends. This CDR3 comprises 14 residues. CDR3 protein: CASNPGLIRNEQFF. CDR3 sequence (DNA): TGTGCCAGCAACCCAGGGCTGATACGCAATGAGCAGTTCTTC.

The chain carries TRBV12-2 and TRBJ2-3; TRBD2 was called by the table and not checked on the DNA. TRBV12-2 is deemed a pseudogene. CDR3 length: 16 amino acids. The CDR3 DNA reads TGTGCAAGTCGCTTCGTAGCGGAAACTAGCACAGATACGCAGTATTTT. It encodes CASRFVAETSTDTQYF.

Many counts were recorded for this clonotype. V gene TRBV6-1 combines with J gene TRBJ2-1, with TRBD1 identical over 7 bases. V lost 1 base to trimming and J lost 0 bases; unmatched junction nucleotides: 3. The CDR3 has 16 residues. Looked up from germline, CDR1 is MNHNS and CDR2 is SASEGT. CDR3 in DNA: TGTGCCAGCAGTGAAGTGGCAGGGGGCTCCTACAATGAGCAGTTCTTC. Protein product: CASSEVAGGSYNEQFF.

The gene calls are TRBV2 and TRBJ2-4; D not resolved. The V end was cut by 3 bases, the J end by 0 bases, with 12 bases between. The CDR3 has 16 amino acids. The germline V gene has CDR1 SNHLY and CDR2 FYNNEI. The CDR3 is CASSDIPVLAKNIQYF. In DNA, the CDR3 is TGTGCCAGCAGTGATATACCGGTCCTAGCCAAAAACATTCAGTACTTC.